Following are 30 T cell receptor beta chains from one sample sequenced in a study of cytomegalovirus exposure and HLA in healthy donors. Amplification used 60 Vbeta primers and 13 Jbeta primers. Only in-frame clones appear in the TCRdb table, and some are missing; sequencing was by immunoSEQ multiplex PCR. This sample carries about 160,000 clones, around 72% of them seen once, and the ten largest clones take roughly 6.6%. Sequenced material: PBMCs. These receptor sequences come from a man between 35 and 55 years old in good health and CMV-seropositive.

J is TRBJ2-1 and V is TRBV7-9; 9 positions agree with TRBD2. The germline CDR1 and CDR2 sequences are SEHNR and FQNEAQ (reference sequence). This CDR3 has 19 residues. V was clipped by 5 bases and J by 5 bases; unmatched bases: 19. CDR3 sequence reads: CASSLPRGGLLAGNNEQFF. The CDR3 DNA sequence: TGTGCCAGCAGCCTCCCCAGGGGAGGGCTCCTAGCGGGAAACAATGAGCAGTTCTTC.

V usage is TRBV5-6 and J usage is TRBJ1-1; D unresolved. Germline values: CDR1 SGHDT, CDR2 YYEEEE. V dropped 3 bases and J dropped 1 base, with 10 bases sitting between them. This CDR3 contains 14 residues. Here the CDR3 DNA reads TGTGCCAGCAGCTATCCAGGCCCGAACACTGAAGCTTTCTTT. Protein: CASSYPGPNTEAFF.

CDR3: CASSLSDNYEQYF. The CDR3 nucleotides are TGCGCCAGCAGCTTGTCGGACAACTACGAGCAGTACTTC. The rearrangement uses TRBV5-1 and TRBJ2-7; D may be TRBD1 (5 bases). This CDR3 is 13 amino acids long. V was shortened by 1 base and J by 3 bases, with 8 bases between the two germline ends. Germline CDR1 SGHRS, CDR2 YFSETQ.

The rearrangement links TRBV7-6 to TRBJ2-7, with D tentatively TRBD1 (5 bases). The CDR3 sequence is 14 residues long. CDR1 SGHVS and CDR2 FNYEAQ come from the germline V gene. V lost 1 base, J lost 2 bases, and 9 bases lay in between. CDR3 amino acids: CASSLGGPTYEQYF. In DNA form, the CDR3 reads TGTGCCAGCAGCTTAGGGGGCCCTACCTACGAGCAGTACTTC.

The CDR3 DNA reads TGTGCCAGCAGTGCTCAGCTAGCGGGGGAGCTGTTTTTT. It is translated as CASSAQLAGELFF. The chain combines TRBV2 with TRBJ2-2; perhaps TRBD2 as D (6 bases). Germline CDR1 and CDR2: SNHLY and FYNNEI. The CDR3 contains 13 residues. The V and J ends lost 4 bases and 8 bases respectively, with 11 bases between them. Complete variable domain (other parts from reference TRBV2 and TRBJ2-2): EPEVTQTPSHQVTQMGQEVILRCVPISNHLYFYWYRQILGQKVEFLVSFYNNEISEKSEIFDDQFSVERPDGSNFTLKIRSTKLEDSAMYFCASSAQLAGELFFGEGSRLTVL.

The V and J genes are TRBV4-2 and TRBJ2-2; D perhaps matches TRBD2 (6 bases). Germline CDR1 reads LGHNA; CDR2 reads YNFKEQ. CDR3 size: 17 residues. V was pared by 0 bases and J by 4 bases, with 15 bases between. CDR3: CASSQDRRGTVTGELFF. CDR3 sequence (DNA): TGTGCCAGCAGCCAAGATAGGCGGGGAACGGTCACCGGGGAGCTGTTTTTT.

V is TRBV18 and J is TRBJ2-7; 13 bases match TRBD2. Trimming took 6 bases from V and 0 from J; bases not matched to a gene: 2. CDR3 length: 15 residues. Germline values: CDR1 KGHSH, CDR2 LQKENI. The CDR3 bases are TGTGCCAGCTCTAGGACTAGCGGGAGCTCCTACGAGCAGTACTTC. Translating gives CASSRTSGSSYEQYF.

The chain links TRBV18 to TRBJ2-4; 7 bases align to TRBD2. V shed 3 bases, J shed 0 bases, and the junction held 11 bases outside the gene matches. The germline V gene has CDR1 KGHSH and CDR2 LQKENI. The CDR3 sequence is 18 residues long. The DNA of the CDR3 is TGTGCCAGCTCACCTACTAGAATGCTAGCGGTAGCCAAAAACATTCAGTACTTC. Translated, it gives CASSPTRMLAVAKNIQYF.

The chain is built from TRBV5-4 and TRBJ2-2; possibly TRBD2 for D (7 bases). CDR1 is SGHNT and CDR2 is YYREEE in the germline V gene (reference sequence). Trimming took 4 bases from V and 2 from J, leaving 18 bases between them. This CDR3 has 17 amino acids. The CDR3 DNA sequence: TGTGCCAGCAGCCAAGCTAGGGGGGGCCTAAACACCGGGGAGCTGTTTTTT. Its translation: CASSQARGGLNTGELFF.

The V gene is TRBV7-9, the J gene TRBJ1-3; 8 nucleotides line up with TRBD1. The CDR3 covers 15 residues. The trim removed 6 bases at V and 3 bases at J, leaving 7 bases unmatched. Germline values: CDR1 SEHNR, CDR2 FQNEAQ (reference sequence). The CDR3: CASRLDRGGGNTIYF. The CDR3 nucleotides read TGTGCCAGCAGGCTTGACAGGGGCGGTGGAAACACCATATATTTT.

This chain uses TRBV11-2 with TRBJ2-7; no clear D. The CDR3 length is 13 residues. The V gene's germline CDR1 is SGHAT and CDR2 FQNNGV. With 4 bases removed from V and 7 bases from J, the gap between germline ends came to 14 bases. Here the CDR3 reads CASSYTAETEQYF. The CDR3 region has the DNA TGTGCCAGCAGCTACACCGCGGAAACAGAGCAGTACTTC.

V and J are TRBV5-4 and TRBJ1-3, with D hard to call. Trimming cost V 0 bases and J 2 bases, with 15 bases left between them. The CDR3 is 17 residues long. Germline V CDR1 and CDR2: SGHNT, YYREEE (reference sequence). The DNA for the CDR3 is TGTGCCAGCAGCTTGGGCCAAGGGAGGTCGGCTGGAAACACCATATATTTT. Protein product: CASSLGQGRSAGNTIYF.

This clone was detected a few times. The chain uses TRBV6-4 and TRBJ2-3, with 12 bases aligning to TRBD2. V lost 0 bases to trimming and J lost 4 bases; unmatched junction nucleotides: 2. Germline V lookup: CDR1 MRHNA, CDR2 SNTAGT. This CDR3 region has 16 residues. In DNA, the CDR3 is TGTGCCAGCAGTGACTCGGCTAGCGGGGGGGCAGATACGCAGTATTTT. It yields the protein CASSDSASGGADTQYF.

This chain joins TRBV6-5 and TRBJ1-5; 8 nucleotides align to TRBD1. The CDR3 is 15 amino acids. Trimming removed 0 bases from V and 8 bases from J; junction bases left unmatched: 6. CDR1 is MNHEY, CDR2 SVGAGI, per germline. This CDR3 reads CASSYSRQGNEPQHF. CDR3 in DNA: TGTGCCAGCAGTTACTCACGACAGGGGAATGAGCCCCAGCATTTT.

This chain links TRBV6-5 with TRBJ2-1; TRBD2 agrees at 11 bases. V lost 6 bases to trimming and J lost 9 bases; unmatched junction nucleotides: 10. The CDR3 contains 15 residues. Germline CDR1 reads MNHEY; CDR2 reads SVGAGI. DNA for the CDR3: TGTGCCAGCAGATATCTAGCGGGGGGCTCTGGTGAGCAGTTCTTC. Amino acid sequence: CASRYLAGGSGEQFF.

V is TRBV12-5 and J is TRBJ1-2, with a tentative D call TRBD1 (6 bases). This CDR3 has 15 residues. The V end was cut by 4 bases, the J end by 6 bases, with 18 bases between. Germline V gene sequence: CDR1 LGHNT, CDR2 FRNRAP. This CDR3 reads CASGSLRGGQDGYTF. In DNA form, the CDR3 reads TGTGCTAGTGGTTCCCTTCGGGGGGGCCAAGATGGCTACACCTTC. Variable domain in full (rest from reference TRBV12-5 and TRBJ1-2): DARVTQTPRHKVTEMGQEVTMRCQPILGHNTVFWYRQTMMQGLELLAYFRNRAPLDDSGMPKDRFSAEMPDATLATLKIQPSEPRDSAVYFCASGSLRGGQDGYTFGSGTRLTVV.

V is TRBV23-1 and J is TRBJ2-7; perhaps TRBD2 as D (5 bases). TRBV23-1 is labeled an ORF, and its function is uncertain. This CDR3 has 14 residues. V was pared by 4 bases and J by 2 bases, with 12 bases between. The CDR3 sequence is CASSPTGDPYEQYF. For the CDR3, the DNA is TGCGCCAGCAGTCCCACCGGGGATCCCTACGAGCAGTACTTC.

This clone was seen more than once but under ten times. The CDR3 sequence: CASSLGGNTEAFF. Here the CDR3 DNA reads TGTGCCAGCAGCCTCGGCGGGAACACTGAAGCTTTCTTT. The rearrangement joins TRBV11-2 to TRBJ1-1; D gene ambiguous. CDR1 SGHAT and CDR2 FQNNGV come from the germline V gene. The CDR3 runs to 13 residues. V was clipped by 5 bases and J by 1 base, with 8 bases between them. Using reference TRBV11-2 and TRBJ1-1 for the parts outside the CDR3, the full variable domain is EAGVAQSPRYKIIEKRQSVAFWCNPISGHATLYWYQQILGQGPKLLIQFQNNGVVDDSQLPKDRFSAERLKGVDSTLKIQPAKLEDSAVYLCASSLGGNTEAFFGQGTRLTVV.

Here the CDR3 DNA reads TGTGCCAGTAGTCCTGGAGGGGGCAGAACCTACAATGAGCAGTTCTTC. Translating it yields CASSPGGGRTYNEQFF. This chain links TRBV19 with TRBJ2-1; maybe TRBD1 (7 bases). CDR3 length: 16 amino acids. V dropped 5 bases and J dropped 2 bases, with 16 bases sitting between them. Per germline, CDR1 LNHDA and CDR2 SQIVND (reference sequence).

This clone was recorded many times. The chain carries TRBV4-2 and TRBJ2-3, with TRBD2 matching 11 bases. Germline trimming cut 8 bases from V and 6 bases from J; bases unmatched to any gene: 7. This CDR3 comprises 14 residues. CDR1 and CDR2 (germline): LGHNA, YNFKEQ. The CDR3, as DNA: TGTGCCAGCCGTAGCGGGGGGGCCGGGGATACGCAGTATTTT. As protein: CASRSGGAGDTQYF.

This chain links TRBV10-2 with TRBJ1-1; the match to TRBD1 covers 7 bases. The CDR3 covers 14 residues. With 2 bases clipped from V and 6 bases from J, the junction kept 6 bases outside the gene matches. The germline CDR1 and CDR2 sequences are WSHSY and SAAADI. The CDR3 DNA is TGCGCCAGCAGTGAGGACAGGGCGCGTGCTGAAGCTTTCTTT. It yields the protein CASSEDRARAEAFF.

Here the CDR3 reads CASSQGIQSSLSGNTIYF. DNA of the CDR3: TGCGCCAGCAGCCAGGGTATACAGAGCTCCCTCTCTGGAAACACCATATATTTT. The chain couples TRBV4-1 to TRBJ1-3; D remains ambiguous. Germline-derived CDR1 and CDR2 are MGHRA and YSYEKL. CDR3 length: 18 amino acids. V shed 3 bases and J shed 0 bases, with 18 bases lying between them.

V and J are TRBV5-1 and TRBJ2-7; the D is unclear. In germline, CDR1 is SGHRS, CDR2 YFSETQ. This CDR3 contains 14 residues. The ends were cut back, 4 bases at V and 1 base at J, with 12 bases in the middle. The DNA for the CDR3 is TGCGCCAGCAGCCCGGCCGGGTCATCCTACGAGCAGTACTTC. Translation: CASSPAGSSYEQYF. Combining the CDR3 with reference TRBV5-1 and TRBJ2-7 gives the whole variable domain KAGVTQTPRYLIKTRGQQVTLSCSPISGHRSVSWYQQTPGQGLQFLFEYFSETQRNKGNFPGRFSGRQFSNSRSEMNVSTLELGDSALYLCASSPAGSSYEQYFGPGTRLTVT.

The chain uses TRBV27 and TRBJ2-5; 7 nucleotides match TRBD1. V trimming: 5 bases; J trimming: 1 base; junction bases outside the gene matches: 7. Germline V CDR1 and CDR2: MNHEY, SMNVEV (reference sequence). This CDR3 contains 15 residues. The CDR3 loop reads CASSPLGDSQETQYF. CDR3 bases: TGTGCCAGCAGTCCTCTTGGGGACAGCCAAGAGACCCAGTACTTC.

In DNA form, the CDR3 reads TGCGCCAGCAGCCAAGGCGGAACAGGGGCGGGCACTGAAGCTTTCTTT. Translating it yields CASSQGGTGAGTEAFF. The V and J genes are TRBV4-3 and TRBJ1-1, with 7 positions matching TRBD1. J gave up 4 bases and V 1 base, and 9 bases lay outside the gene matches. There are 16 residues in the CDR3. CDR1 is LGHNA, CDR2 YSLEER, per germline.

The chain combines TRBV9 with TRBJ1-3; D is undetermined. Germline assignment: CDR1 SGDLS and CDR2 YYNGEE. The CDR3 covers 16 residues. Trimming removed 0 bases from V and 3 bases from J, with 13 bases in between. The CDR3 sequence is CASSVEGGLYGNTIYF. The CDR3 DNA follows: TGTGCCAGCAGCGTAGAAGGAGGGTTGTATGGAAACACCATATATTTT.

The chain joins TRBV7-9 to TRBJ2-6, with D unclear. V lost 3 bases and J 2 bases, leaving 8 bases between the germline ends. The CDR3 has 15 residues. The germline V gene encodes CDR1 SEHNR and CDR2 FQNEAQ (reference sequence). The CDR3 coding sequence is TGTGCCAGCAGCTTGTCCTCCCCTGGGGCCAACGTCCTGACTTTC. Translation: CASSLSSPGANVLTF.

CDR3 region: CASSMFGGNYGYTF. The CDR3 region has the DNA TGTGCCAGTAGTATGTTCGGGGGTAACTATGGCTACACCTTC. This sequence joins TRBV19 and TRBJ1-2, with a tentative D call TRBD1 (5 bases). V was cut by 3 bases and J by 1 base, with 9 bases left in between. Germline CDR1 reads LNHDA; CDR2 reads SQIVND (reference sequence). The CDR3 has 14 residues.

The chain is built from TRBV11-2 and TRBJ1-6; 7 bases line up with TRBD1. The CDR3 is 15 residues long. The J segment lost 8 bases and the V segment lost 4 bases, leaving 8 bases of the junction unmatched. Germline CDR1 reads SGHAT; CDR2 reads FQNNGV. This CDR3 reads CASSSTGAVDSPLHF. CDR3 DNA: TGTGCCAGCAGCTCTACAGGGGCGGTCGATTCACCCCTCCACTTT.

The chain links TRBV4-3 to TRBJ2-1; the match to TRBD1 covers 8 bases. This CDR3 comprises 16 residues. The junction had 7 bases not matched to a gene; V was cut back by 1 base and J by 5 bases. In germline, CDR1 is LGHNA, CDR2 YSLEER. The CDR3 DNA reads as TGCGCCAGCAGCCAAGGGTTCAGGGGGCGGGACAATGAGCAGTTCTTC. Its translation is CASSQGFRGRDNEQFF.